The present T cell receptor (beta chain) was sequenced within a study of blood T cell repertoires in COVID-19. Study-wide background: COVID-19 samples from acute and convalescent phases originated in the United States, Italy and Spain. Nucleic acid was either cDNA or gDNA, and it came from T cells, B-cell-depleted T cells, or PBMCs.

Per the study methods: Quantification of nucleated cells was approximated via reference gene primer amplification. Some clones are missing from TCRdb's copy, which holds only in-frame ones; the method was immunoSEQ multiplex PCR. V and J calls and clone size are those listed in that table; D and trimming were worked out from the DNA. Of under 300,000 clones in the sample, 70% to 90% are singletons; the top ten hold around 10%. The V and J ends lost 4 bases and 4 bases, in that order; junction bases with no gene match: 5. Per germline, CDR1 SQVTM and CDR2 ANQGSEA. The CDR3 is 13 amino acids. The chain joins TRBV29-1 to TRBJ2-3; 7 bases are a match to TRBD2. Material for sequencing was peripheral blood. The sequence was collected from a woman in her 70s with acute or convalescent COVID-19. In DNA form, the CDR3 reads TGCAGCGTTGCGGGGGGTCGGCCAGATACGCAGTATTTT. Protein: CSVAGGRPDTQYF.